Each of the 28 T cell receptor beta chains below was sequenced from the same sample in a study of STAT5B mutations in CD4+ large granular lymphocyte leukemia. Sequenced by immunoSEQ multiplex PCR; TCRdb stores in-frame clones only, minus some. The data show some 30,000 clones, 70% to 90% seen once. Sequences were obtained from CD4+ T cells from blood buffy coats. The receptors were gathered from a human donor in good health.

The chain recombines TRBV6-5 with TRBJ1-5; D remains unclear. The CDR3 consists of 11 residues. CDR1 and CDR2 (germline): MNHEY, SVGAGI. Trimming removed 5 bases at V and 4 bases at J, with 3 bases between. The CDR3 loop reads CASSGNQPQHF. As DNA, the CDR3 is TGTGCCAGCAGTGGGAATCAGCCCCAGCATTTT.

In this sample, this clone turned up once. This rearrangement joins TRBV7-2 to TRBJ1-5; D is uncertain. Germline CDR1 and CDR2: SGHTA and FQGNSA. V was pared by 0 bases and J by 4 bases, with 13 bases between. The CDR3 length is 16 residues. The CDR3, as DNA: TGTGCCAGCAGCTTAGCGCCACAGATGGGGAATCAGCCCCAGCATTTT. Translation: CASSLAPQMGNQPQHF.

The chain carries TRBV5-1 and TRBJ2-5; tentatively, D is TRBD2 (5 bases). V was pared by 0 bases and J by 10 bases, with 16 bases between. This CDR3 is 14 amino acids long. Germline CDR1 SGHRS, CDR2 YFSETQ. The CDR3 is CASSLERATSFQYF. CDR3 DNA sequence: TGCGCCAGCAGCTTGGAGAGGGCCACTTCGTTCCAGTACTTC.

This clone was detected only a few times. This chain joins TRBV27 and TRBJ2-7, with 12 bases fitting TRBD1. With V trimmed by 5 bases and J by 5 bases, 4 bases remained unmatched. The CDR3 runs to 14 residues. Germline loops: CDR1 MNHEY, CDR2 SMNVEV (reference sequence). CDR3 in amino acids: CASSPGQGANEQYF. The CDR3 DNA is TGTGCCAGCAGTCCGGGACAGGGGGCAAACGAGCAGTACTTC.

This clone occurred once. The chain employs TRBV6-5 and TRBJ2-1; 12 nucleotides line up with TRBD2. The CDR3 sequence is 14 residues long. Per germline, CDR1 MNHEY and CDR2 SVGAGI. V lost 6 bases, J lost 10 bases, and 7 bases stayed unmatched. CDR3 amino acids: CASSRLAGDGEQFF. The CDR3 DNA reads as TGTGCCAGCAGCCGACTAGCGGGAGATGGGGAGCAGTTCTTC.

The gene calls are TRBV7-9 and TRBJ2-3, with D maybe TRBD2 (5 bases). CDR1 is SEHNR and CDR2 is FQNEAQ in the germline V gene (reference sequence). V lost 1 base and J 0 bases, leaving 17 bases between the germline ends. This CDR3 has 18 amino acids. As DNA, the CDR3 is TGTGCCAGCAGCTTAGTAGGTACTAGGGATACTAGCACAGATACGCAGTATTTT. Translated: CASSLVGTRDTSTDTQYF.

The V call is TRBV5-6, the J call TRBJ1-1; tentatively, D is TRBD1 (5 bases). Germline V gene sequence: CDR1 SGHDT, CDR2 YYEEEE. The CDR3 contains 14 residues. Trimming stripped 0 bases from V and 2 bases from J, with 8 bases between. The CDR3 DNA reads as TGTGCCAGCAGCTTGGGACAGCGAAACACTGAAGCTTTCTTT. Protein sequence: CASSLGQRNTEAFF.

The CDR3: CASMWGGWNTGELFF. CDR3 coding DNA: TGTGCCAGCATGTGGGGCGGTTGGAACACCGGGGAGCTGTTTTTT. The gene calls are TRBV6-1 and TRBJ2-2; TRBD1 is a possible D gene (5 bases). There are 15 residues in the CDR3. Germline CDR1 is MNHNS and CDR2 is SASEGT. Trimming took off 7 bases at V and 1 base at J, with 13 bases between the two ends.

This chain uses TRBV10-1 with TRBJ2-7, with D tentatively TRBD1 (6 bases). The CDR3 has 15 amino acids. Trimming removed 0 bases from V and 3 bases from J, with 12 bases in between. CDR1 and CDR2 (germline): WNHNN, SYGVQD (reference sequence). The CDR3 DNA is TGCGCCAGCAGTGAGTCTGGGGGCCGCGTCTACGAGCAGTACTTC. It encodes CASSESGGRVYEQYF.

CDR3 in amino acids: CSVERHTGELFF. CDR3 in DNA: TGCAGCGTTGAGCGGCACACCGGGGAGCTGTTTTTT. The V gene is TRBV29-1, the J gene TRBJ2-2; D is unresolved. Germline values: CDR1 SQVTM, CDR2 ANQGSEA. This CDR3 is 12 amino acids long. V was trimmed by 3 bases and J by 3 bases, leaving 5 bases between them.

V usage is TRBV6-5 and J usage is TRBJ2-7; either TRBD1 or TRBD2 may supply D (6 bases each). There are 14 residues in the CDR3. V was shortened by 5 bases and J by 9 bases, with 20 bases between the two germline ends. Germline assignment: CDR1 MNHEY and CDR2 SVGAGI. CDR3 protein: CASSRGPSQPVQYF. As DNA, the CDR3 is TGTGCCAGCAGTCGGGGGCCTAGTCAGCCGGTGCAGTACTTC.

J is TRBJ2-3 and V is TRBV12-5; 7 bases are shared with TRBD2. This CDR3 has 14 amino acids. The V gene end was trimmed by 7 bases and the J gene end by 6 bases; junction bases not matched to a gene: 10. Germline loops: CDR1 LGHNT, CDR2 FRNRAP. CDR3 bases: TGTGCTAGTGCCTCCAACGGGAGGAGGGATACGCAGTATTTT. It yields the protein CASASNGRRDTQYF.

The V call is TRBV5-1, the J call TRBJ2-2, with a tentative D call TRBD1 (6 bases). This CDR3 has 14 amino acids. Germline V gene sequence: CDR1 SGHRS, CDR2 YFSETQ. V gave up 7 bases and J gave up 0 bases, with 10 bases separating them. CDR3 sequence: CASHDRTNTGELFF. Written as DNA, the CDR3 is TGCGCCAGCCACGACAGGACGAACACCGGGGAGCTGTTTTTT.

This chain joins TRBV6-1 and TRBJ2-7, with 8 nucleotides matching TRBD1. The CDR3 totals 15 residues. The ends lost 3 bases at V and 0 bases at J; junction bases unmatched: 4. Germline V gene sequence: CDR1 MNHNS, CDR2 SASEGT. In DNA form, the CDR3 reads TGTGCCAGCAGTGAGCCGGGACAGGTCTCCTACGAGCAGTACTTC. Its protein product is CASSEPGQVSYEQYF.

The rearrangement joins TRBV19 to TRBJ1-4; D is perhaps TRBD1 (5 bases). V dropped 6 bases and J dropped 2 bases, with 7 bases sitting between them. This CDR3 spans 13 amino acids. CDR1 and CDR2 (germline): LNHDA, SQIVND (reference sequence). The CDR3: CASRRQTNEKLFF. The CDR3 DNA reads TGTGCCAGTAGGAGACAGACTAATGAAAAACTGTTTTTT.

This clone has just one count. The chain carries TRBV9 and TRBJ2-5; 8 bases fit TRBD2. Germline loops: CDR1 SGDLS, CDR2 YYNGEE. CDR3 size: 15 residues. J gave up 4 bases and V 0 bases, and 5 bases lay outside the gene matches. The CDR3 DNA is TGTGCCAGCAGCGTAGCCAGCGGGAGTGGAGAGACCCAGTACTTC. Translation gives CASSVASGSGETQYF.

The chain is built from TRBV5-1 and TRBJ2-1; D might be TRBD2 (6 bases). V was clipped by 0 bases and J by 5 bases, with 15 bases between them. This CDR3 has 16 amino acids. Germline V lookup: CDR1 SGHRS, CDR2 YFSETQ. The CDR3 loop reads CASSLAGDSTNNEQFF. CDR3 sequence (DNA): TGCGCCAGCAGCTTGGCGGGAGATAGTACTAACAATGAGCAGTTCTTC.

A single count supports this clone. This sequence joins TRBV15 and TRBJ1-1, with no clear D. This CDR3 is 15 amino acids long. V was cut by 0 bases and J by 2 bases, with 10 bases left in between. Germline V gene lookup returns CDR1 LNHNV and CDR2 YYDKDF (reference sequence). As DNA, the CDR3 is TGTGCCACCAGCAGAGATGAGGACTTCAACACTGAAGCTTTCTTT. This translates into CATSRDEDFNTEAFF.

A few counts support this clone. The chain recombines TRBV28 with TRBJ1-2; 9 nucleotides agree with TRBD1. V dropped 4 bases and J dropped 7; count of bases not matched to a gene: 4. Germline assignment: CDR1 MDHEN and CDR2 SYDVKM. This CDR3 region has 13 residues. CDR3 loop: CASSSTGGGGYTF. The CDR3, as DNA: TGTGCCAGCAGTTCCACAGGGGGCGGTGGCTACACCTTC.

V usage is TRBV19 and J usage is TRBJ2-7, with 7 bases fitting TRBD1. The V gene's germline CDR1 is LNHDA and CDR2 SQIVND (reference sequence). This CDR3 is built from 15 residues. With 5 bases clipped from V and 2 bases from J, the junction kept 9 bases outside the gene matches. The CDR3 sequence: CASSPGTVGAYEQYF. CDR3 in DNA: TGTGCCAGTAGTCCAGGGACAGTGGGAGCCTACGAGCAGTACTTC. The variable domain in full, completed from reference TRBV19 and TRBJ2-7, reads DGGITQSPKYLFRKEGQNVTLSCEQNLNHDAMYWYRQDPGQGLRLIYYSQIVNDFQKGDIAEGYSVSREKKESFPLTVTSAQKNPTAFYLCASSPGTVGAYEQYFGPGTRLTVT.

This clone was observed a few times. The chain uses TRBV9 and TRBJ1-3, with D possibly matching TRBD1 (6 bases). Germline V gene data show CDR1 as SGDLS and CDR2 as YYNGEE. The CDR3 runs 14 residues. V lost 1 base and J lost 7, with 12 bases in between. DNA for the CDR3: TGTGCCAGCAGCGTAAGTCAGGGGAGGAACACCATATATTTT. It codes for CASSVSQGRNTIYF.

V is TRBV27 and J is TRBJ2-7, with 7 positions matching TRBD2. Germline trimming cut 6 bases from V and 4 bases from J; bases unmatched to any gene: 12. Germline CDR1 reads MNHEY; CDR2 reads SMNVEV (reference sequence). The CDR3 contains 15 residues. The CDR3 protein is CASRSGGGGSYEQYF. The CDR3, as DNA: TGTGCCAGCAGATCAGGCGGCGGGGGATCTTACGAGCAGTACTTC.

V usage is TRBV19 and J usage is TRBJ1-3; D perhaps matches TRBD1 (5 bases). V gave up 10 bases and J gave up 0 bases, with 13 bases separating them. Germline CDR1 reads LNHDA; CDR2 reads SQIVND (reference sequence). The length of the CDR3 is 14 residues. CDR3 DNA: TGTGCCACCCGACAGTTTTCCTCTGGAAACACCATATATTTT. Residues: CATRQFSSGNTIYF.

This clone was detected only once. The gene calls are TRBV7-8 and TRBJ2-1; D might be TRBD2 (5 bases). CDR3 length: 15 residues. Germline CDR1 SGHVS, CDR2 FQNEAQ. V was clipped by 7 bases and J by 6 bases, with 19 bases between them. CDR3 coding DNA: TGTGCCAGCACCCCCCTAGGGAGAGGGTCCAATGAGCAGTTCTTC. Amino acids: CASTPLGRGSNEQFF. Full variable domain (outside the CDR3, taken from reference TRBV7-8 and TRBJ2-1): GAGVSQSPRYKVAKRGQDVALRCDPISGHVSLFWYQQALGQGPEFLTYFQNEAQLDKSGLPSDRFFAERPEGSVSTLKIQRTQQEDSAVYLCASTPLGRGSNEQFFGPGTRLTVL.

The chain couples TRBV6-5 to TRBJ1-5, with D possibly TRBD1 on 5 matching bases. This CDR3 is built from 13 residues. Germline V gene data show CDR1 as MNHEY and CDR2 as SVGAGI. The V and J ends lost 4 bases and 8 bases respectively, with 12 bases between them. The CDR3: CASSSTGDEPQHF. As DNA, the CDR3 is TGTGCCAGCAGTTCAACAGGTGATGAGCCCCAGCATTTT.

CDR3 sequence reads: CASSSRTGELFF. CDR3 DNA: TGTGCCAGCAGCTCACGAACCGGGGAGCTGTTTTTT. The rearrangement uses TRBV5-5 and TRBJ2-2; D not certain. The CDR3 length is 12 residues. Germline V lookup: CDR1 SGHKS, CDR2 YYEKEE (reference sequence). V was pared by 3 bases and J by 5 bases, with 5 bases between.

The chain links TRBV10-1 to TRBJ2-5; 7 positions agree with TRBD2. Germline V lookup: CDR1 WNHNN, CDR2 SYGVQD (reference sequence). With V trimmed by 0 bases and J by 4 bases, 5 bases remained unmatched. The CDR3 extends over 15 amino acids. In DNA, the CDR3 is TGCGCCAGCAGTGAGTCAGTCGCGGGAGCAGAGACCCAGTACTTC. This sequence encodes CASSESVAGAETQYF.

The V call is TRBV18, the J call TRBJ1-2, with a tentative D call TRBD1 (6 bases). V lost 1 base and J 0 bases, leaving 9 bases between the germline ends. Germline V gives CDR1 KGHSH, CDR2 LQKENI. This CDR3 has 15 residues. The CDR3 DNA reads TGTGCCAGCTCACCACAGGGGGGAACTAACTATGGCTACACCTTC. Amino acids: CASSPQGGTNYGYTF.